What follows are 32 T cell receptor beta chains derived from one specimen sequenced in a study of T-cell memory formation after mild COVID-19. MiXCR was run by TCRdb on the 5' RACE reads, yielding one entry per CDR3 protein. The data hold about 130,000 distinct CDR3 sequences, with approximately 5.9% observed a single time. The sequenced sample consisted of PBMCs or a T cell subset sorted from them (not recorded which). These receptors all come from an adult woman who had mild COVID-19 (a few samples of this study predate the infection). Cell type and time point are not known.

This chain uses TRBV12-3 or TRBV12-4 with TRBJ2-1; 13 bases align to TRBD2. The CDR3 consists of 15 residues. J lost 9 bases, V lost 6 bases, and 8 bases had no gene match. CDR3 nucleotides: TGTGCCAGCAGCCTAGGACTAGCGGGAGTCAGTGAGCAGTTCTTC. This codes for CASSLGLAGVSEQFF.

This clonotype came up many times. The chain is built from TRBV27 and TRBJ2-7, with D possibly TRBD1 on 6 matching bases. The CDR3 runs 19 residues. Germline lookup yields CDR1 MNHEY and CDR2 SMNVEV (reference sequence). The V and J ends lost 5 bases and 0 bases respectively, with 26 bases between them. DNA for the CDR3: TGTGCCAGCAGTCGTAAAGGACCCGGGACATCTTTGAGCTCCTACGAGCAGTACTTC. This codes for CASSRKGPGTSLSSYEQYF.

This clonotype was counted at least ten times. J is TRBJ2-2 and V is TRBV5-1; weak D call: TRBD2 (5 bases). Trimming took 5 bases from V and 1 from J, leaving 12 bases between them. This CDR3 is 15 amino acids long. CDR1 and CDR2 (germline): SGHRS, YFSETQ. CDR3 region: CASSPDGLNTGELFF. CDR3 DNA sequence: TGCGCCAGCAGTCCCGACGGACTGAACACCGGGGAGCTGTTTTTT.

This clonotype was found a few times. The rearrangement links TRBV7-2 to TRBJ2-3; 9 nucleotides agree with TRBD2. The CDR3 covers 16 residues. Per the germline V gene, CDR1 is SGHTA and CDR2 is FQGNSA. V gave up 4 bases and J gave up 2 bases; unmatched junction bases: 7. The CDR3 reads CASSWRGGEVTDTQYF. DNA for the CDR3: TGTGCCAGCAGCTGGCGGGGGGGCGAAGTCACAGATACGCAGTATTTT.

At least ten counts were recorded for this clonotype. The CDR3 DNA reads as TGCAGTGCTAGGGCTAGCGGGAGCGACACCGGGGAGCTGTTTTTT. It specifies CSARASGSDTGELFF. This rearrangement joins TRBV20-1 to TRBJ2-2, with 10 bases aligning to TRBD2. The ends lost 3 bases at V and 3 bases at J; junction bases unmatched: 4. The CDR3 is made up of 15 amino acids. The V gene's germline CDR1 is DFQATT and CDR2 SNEGSKA (reference sequence).

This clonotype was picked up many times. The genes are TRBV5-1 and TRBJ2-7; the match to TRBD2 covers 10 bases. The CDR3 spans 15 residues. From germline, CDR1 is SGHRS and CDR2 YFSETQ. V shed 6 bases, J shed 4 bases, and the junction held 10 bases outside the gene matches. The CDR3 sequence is CASTGGASGSYEQYF. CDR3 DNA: TGCGCCAGCACCGGCGGGGCTAGCGGGAGTTACGAGCAGTACTTC.

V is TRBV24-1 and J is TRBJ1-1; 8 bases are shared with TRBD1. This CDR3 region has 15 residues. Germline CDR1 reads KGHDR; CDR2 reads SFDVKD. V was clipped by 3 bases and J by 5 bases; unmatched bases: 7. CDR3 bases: TGTGCCACCAGTGATACGCACACAGGGGGGACTGAAGCTTTCTTT. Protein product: CATSDTHTGGTEAFF.

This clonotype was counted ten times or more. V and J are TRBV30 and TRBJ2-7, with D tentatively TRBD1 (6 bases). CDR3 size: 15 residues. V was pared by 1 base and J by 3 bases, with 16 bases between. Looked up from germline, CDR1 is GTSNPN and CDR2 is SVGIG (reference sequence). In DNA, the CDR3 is TGTGCCTGGAGTGGAACCCCACAGGGTGTCTACGAGCAGTACTTC. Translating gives CAWSGTPQGVYEQYF.

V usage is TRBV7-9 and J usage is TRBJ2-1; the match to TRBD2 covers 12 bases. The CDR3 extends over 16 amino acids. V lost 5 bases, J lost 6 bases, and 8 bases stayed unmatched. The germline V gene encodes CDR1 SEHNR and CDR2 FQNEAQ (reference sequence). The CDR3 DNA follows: TGTGCCAGCAGCCCAACTAGCGGGAGGATCCGCAATGAGCAGTTCTTC. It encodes CASSPTSGRIRNEQFF. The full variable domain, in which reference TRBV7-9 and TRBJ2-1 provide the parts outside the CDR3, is DTGVSQNPRHKITKRGQNVTFRCDPISEHNRLYWYRQTLGQGPEFLTYFQNEAQLEKSRLLSDRFSAERPKGSFSTLEIQRTEQGDSAMYLCASSPTSGRIRNEQFFGPGTRLTVL.

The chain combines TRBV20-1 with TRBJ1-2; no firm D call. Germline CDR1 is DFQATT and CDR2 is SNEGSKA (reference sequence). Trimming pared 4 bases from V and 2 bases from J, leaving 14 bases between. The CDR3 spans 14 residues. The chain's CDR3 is CSATRPRRNYGYTF. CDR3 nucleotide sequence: TGCAGTGCTACCCGACCCAGGAGGAACTATGGCTACACCTTC.

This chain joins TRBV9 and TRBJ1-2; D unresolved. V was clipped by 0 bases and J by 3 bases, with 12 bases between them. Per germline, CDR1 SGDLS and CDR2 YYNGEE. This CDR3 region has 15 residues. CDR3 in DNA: TGTGCCAGCAGCGTAGCCTACCAGGAGCACTATGGCTACACCTTC. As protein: CASSVAYQEHYGYTF.

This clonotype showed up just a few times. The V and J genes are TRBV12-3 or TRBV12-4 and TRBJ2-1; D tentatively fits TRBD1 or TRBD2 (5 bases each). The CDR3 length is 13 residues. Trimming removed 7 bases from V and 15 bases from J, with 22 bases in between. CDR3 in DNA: TGTGCCAGCACCCTCGGGGCCCGGGGCCCCCCGTTCTTC. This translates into CASTLGARGPPFF.

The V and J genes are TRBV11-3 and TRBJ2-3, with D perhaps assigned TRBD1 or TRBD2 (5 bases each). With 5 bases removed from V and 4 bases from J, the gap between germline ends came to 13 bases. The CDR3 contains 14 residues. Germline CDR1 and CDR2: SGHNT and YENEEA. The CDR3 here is CASSPHRGADTQYF. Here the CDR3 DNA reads TGTGCCAGCAGCCCACACCGAGGGGCAGATACGCAGTATTTT.

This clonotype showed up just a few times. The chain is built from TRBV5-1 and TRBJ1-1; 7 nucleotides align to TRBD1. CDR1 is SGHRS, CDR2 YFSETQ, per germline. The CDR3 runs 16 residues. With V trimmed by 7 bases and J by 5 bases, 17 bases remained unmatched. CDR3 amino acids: CASGRGGRQGWTEAFF. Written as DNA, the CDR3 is TGCGCCAGCGGGCGAGGCGGTAGACAGGGATGGACTGAAGCTTTCTTT.

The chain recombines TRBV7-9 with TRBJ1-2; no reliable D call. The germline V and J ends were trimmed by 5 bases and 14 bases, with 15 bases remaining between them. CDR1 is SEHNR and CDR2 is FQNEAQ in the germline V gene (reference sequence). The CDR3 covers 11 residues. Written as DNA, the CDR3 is TGTGCCAGCAGCGGAACGGTTGAGTGGACCTTC. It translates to CASSGTVEWTF.

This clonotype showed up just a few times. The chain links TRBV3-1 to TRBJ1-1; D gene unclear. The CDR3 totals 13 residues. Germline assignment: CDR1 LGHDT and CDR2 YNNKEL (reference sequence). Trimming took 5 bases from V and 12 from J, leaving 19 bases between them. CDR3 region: CASSALGQVDSFF. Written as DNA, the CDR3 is TGTGCCAGCAGCGCCCTAGGCCAGGTTGACTCTTTCTTT.

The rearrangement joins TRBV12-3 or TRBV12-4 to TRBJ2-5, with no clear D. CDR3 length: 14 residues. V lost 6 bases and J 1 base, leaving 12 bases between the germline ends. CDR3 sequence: CASSLLALQETQYF. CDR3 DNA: TGTGCCAGCAGCCTTTTAGCCCTCCAAGAGACCCAGTACTTC.

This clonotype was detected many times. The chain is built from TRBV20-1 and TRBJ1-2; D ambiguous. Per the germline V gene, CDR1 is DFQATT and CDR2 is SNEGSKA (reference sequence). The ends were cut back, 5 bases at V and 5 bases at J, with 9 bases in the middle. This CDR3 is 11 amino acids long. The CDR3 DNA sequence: TGCAGTGCTGGTATAGGGTATGGCTACACCTTC. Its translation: CSAGIGYGYTF.

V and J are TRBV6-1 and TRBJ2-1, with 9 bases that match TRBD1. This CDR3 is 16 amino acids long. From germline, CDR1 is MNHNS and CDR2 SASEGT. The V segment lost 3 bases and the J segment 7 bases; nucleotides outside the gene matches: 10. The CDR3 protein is CASSETGGSVGNEQFF. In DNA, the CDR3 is TGTGCCAGCAGTGAGACAGGGGGAAGTGTTGGGAATGAGCAGTTCTTC.

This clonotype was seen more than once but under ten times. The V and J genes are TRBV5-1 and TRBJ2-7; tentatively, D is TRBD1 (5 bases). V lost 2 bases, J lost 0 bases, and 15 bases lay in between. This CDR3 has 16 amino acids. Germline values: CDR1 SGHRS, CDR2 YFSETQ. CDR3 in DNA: TGCGCCAGCAGCTTTAGGGGTTCGGTGAGCTCCTACGAGCAGTACTTC. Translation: CASSFRGSVSSYEQYF.

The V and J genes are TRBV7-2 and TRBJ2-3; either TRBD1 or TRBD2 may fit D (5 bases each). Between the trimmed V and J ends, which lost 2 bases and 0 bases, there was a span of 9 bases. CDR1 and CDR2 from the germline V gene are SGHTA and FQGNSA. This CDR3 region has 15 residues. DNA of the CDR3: TGTGCCAGCAGCTTAATGGGACCAAGCACAGATACGCAGTATTTT. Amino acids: CASSLMGPSTDTQYF.

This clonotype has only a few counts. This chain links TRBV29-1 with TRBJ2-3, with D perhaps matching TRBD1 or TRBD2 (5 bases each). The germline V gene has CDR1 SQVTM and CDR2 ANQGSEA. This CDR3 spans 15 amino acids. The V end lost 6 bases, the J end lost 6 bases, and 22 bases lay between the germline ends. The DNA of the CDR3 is TGCAGCGTAGACAGTTCTGGCCGGGATGGGGATACGCAGTATTTT. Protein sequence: CSVDSSGRDGDTQYF.

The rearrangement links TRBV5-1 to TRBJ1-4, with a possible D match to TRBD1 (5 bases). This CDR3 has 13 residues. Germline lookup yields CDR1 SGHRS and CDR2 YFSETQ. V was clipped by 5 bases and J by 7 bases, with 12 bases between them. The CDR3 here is CASSRGPREKLFF. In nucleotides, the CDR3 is TGCGCCAGCAGTAGGGGACCCCGTGAAAAACTGTTTTTT.

The chain's CDR3 is CASSSPGGPETQYF. The CDR3 DNA reads TGTGCCAGCAGTTCACCGGGAGGGCCGGAGACCCAGTACTTC. The rearrangement links TRBV25-1 to TRBJ2-5, with 8 bases that match TRBD2. This CDR3 comprises 14 residues. Germline CDR1 MGHDK, CDR2 SYGVNS. With 5 bases clipped from V and 5 bases from J, the junction kept 7 bases outside the gene matches.

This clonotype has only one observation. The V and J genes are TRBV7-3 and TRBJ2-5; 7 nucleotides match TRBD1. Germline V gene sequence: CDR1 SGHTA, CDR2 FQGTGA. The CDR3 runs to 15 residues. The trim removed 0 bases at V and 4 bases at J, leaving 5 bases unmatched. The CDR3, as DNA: TGTGCCAGCAGCTTAACAGCGAGGGGGCTAGAGACCCAGTACTTC. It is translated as CASSLTARGLETQYF.

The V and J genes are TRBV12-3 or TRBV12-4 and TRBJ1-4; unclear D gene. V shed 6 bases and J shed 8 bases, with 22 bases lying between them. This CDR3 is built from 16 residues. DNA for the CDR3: TGTGCCAGCAGGCGGGCCGAAGCTCCCCCTTACGAAAAACTGTTTTTT. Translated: CASRRAEAPPYEKLFF.

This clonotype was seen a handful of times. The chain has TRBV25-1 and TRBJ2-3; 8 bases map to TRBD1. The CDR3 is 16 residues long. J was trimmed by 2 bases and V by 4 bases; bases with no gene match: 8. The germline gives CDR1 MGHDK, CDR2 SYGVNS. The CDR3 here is CASSAGTGGPTDTQYF. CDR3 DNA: TGTGCCAGCAGTGCCGGGACAGGAGGGCCCACAGATACGCAGTATTTT. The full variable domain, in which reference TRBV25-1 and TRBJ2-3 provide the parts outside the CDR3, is EADIYQTPRYLVIGTGKKITLECSQTMGHDKMYWYQQDPGMELHLIHYSYGVNSTEKGDLSSESTVSRIRTEHFPLTLESARPSHTSQYLCASSAGTGGPTDTQYFGPGTRLTVL.

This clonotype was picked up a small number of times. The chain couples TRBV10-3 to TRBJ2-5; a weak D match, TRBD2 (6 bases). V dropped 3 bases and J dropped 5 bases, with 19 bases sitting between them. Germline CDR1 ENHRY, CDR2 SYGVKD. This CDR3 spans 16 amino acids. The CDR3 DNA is TGTGCCATCAGTGATACCGGGACTCCGGACGGGGAGACCCAGTACTTC. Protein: CAISDTGTPDGETQYF.

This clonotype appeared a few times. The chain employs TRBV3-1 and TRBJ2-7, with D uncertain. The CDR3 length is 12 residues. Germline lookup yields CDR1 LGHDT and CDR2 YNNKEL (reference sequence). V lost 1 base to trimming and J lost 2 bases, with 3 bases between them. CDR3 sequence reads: CASSQAAYEQYF. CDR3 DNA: TGTGCCAGCAGCCAAGCCGCCTACGAGCAGTACTTC.

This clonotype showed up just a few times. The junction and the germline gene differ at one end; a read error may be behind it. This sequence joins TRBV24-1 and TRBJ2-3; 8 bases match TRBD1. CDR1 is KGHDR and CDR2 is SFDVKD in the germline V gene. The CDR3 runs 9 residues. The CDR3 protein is CATRDRPDF. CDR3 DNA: TGTGCCACCCGGGACAGGCCGGATTTT.

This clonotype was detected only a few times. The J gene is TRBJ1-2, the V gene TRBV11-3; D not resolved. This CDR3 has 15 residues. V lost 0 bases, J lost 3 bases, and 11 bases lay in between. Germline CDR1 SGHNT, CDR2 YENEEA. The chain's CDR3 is CASSLDPEAHYGYTF. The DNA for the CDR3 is TGTGCCAGCAGCTTAGATCCGGAGGCGCACTATGGCTACACCTTC.

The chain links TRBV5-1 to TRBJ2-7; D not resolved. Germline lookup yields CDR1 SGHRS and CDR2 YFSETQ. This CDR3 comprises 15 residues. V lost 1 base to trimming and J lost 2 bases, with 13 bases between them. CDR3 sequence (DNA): TGCGCCAGCAGCTTGCCCCTAACCGGAGCCTACGAGCAGTACTTC. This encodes CASSLPLTGAYEQYF.